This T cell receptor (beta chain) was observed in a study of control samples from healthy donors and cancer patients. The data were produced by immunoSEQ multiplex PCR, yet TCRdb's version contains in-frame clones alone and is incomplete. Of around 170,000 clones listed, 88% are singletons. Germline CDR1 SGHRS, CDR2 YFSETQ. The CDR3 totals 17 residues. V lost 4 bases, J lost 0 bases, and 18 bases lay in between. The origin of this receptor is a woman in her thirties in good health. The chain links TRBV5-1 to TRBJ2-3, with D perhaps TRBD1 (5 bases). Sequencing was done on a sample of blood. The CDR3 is CASSSGQKITSTDTQYF. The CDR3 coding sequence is TGCGCCAGCAGCAGTGGACAAAAAATAACTAGCACAGATACGCAGTATTTT. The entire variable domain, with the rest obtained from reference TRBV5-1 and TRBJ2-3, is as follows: KAGVTQTPRYLIKTRGQQVTLSCSPISGHRSVSWYQQTPGQGLQFLFEYFSETQRNKGNFPGRFSGRQFSNSRSEMNVSTLELGDSALYLCASSSGQKITSTDTQYFGPGTRLTVL.